This record looks at one T cell receptor (beta chain) sequence and its context. Its antigen remains unknown. The data were obtained in a study of neoadjuvant nivolumab and ipilimumab in lung cancer. Overall study context: Patients got nivolumab 3 mg/kg on days 1, 15 and 29; combination added ipilimumab 1 mg/kg day 1.

The CDR3 length is 15 residues. Trimming left V 1 base short and J 7 bases short, with 13 bases between. Germline V gene sequence: CDR1 SGHDN, CDR2 FVKESK. Here immunoSEQ multiplex PCR was the method, and the copy in TCRdb shows in-frame clones only, minus some. The table lists about 18,000 clones, under 80% of them singletons, with about 7% in the top ten. Whole-study results and caveats: Pretherapy blood TCR richness correlated positively with resected tumor richness.

Sequenced here: tumor tissue, sampled after neoadjuvant nivolumab, alone or with ipilimumab, at or shortly before surgery. The TCR originated in an adult with non-small cell lung cancer. The genes are TRBV14 and TRBJ1-4, with a weak D call TRBD1 (6 bases). The CDR3 loop is CASSQVGGIGEKLFF. CDR3 DNA sequence: TGTGCCAGCAGCCAAGTAGGGGGGATTGGTGAAAAACTGTTTTTT.